This TCR beta chain comes out of a study of T-cell reconstitution after alpha-beta-depleted transplantation in children. General study results and limits: Elevated TCRbeta diversity at day 60 was traced, in some patients, to surviving recipient T cells and thymic progenitors.

This clonotype appeared a few times. Its specificity is unknown. This sample's TCRbeta library carried unique molecular identifier barcodes. TCRdb passed the PCR reads through MiXCR, listing each CDR3 protein once. The sample holds about 900,000 distinct CDR3 sequences, around 30% seen once. Germline values: CDR1 SGHTA, CDR2 FQGTGA. This CDR3 comprises 15 residues. V shed 4 bases, J shed 3 bases, and the junction held 4 bases outside the gene matches. The specimen was PBMCs, mostly from graft donor cells, collected 360 days after TCRalphabeta/CD19-depleted stem cell transplant. The clonotype was recovered from a boy under two years old who had a stem cell transplant for SCID, so the T cells may come from the graft donor. This sequence joins TRBV7-3 and TRBJ2-5, with 11 bases matching TRBD2. DNA of the CDR3: TGTGCCAGCAGCTCCCAACTAGCGGGGGAAGAGACCCAGTACTTC. Its translation is CASSSQLAGEETQYF.